Given below is one TCR beta chain in context. Its cognate antigen is unknown. The record originates from a study of CD8 T cells in ankylosing spondylitis. Notes on the study in general: Ankylosing spondylitis blood appeared to carry a characteristic TCR beta motif of roughly 8 highly homologous variants. Several of the motif variants were reported before in synovial fluid and blood from reactive arthritis. The authors found the disease-linked clones to be CD8+ and relatively rare in peripheral blood. As reported, disease-linked clones showed significant enrichment in matched ankylosing spondylitis synovial fluid.

For TCR beta, libraries came from quantitative 5'-RACE with molecular barcodes. TCRdb re-called the 5' RACE reads with MiXCR, one entry per CDR3 protein. The sample records approximately 550,000 distinct CDR3 sequences, roughly 13% being singletons. The CDR3 is 16 residues long. V lost 2 bases and J 13 bases, leaving 23 bases between the germline ends. CDR1 MGHDK and CDR2 SYGVNS come from the germline V gene. The sample consisted of blood, either unsorted or a sorted T cell fraction (not recorded which). The V gene is TRBV25-1, the J gene TRBJ1-4; D possibly corresponds to TRBD1 (6 bases). This TCR was recovered from a male donor with ankylosing spondylitis. CDR3 residues: CASSEGLGGRPGRLFF. The CDR3 DNA sequence: TGTGCCAGCAGTGAAGGGTTGGGGGGCCGGCCTGGGAGACTGTTTTTT.